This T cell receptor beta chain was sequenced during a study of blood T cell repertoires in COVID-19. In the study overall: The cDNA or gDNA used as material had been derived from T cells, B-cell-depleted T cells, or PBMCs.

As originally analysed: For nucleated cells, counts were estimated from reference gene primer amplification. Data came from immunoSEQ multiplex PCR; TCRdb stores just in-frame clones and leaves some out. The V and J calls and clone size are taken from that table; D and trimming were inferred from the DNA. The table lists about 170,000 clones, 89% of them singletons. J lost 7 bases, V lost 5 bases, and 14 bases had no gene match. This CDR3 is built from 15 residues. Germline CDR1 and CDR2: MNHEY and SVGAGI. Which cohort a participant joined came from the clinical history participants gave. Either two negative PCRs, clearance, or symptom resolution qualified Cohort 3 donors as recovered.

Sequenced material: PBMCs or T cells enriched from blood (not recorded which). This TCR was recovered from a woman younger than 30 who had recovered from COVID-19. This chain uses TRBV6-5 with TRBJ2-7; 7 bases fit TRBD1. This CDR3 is CASSRGQATIWEQYF. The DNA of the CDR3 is TGTGCCAGCAGTAGAGGACAGGCGACTATTTGGGAGCAGTACTTC.